The source of this T cell receptor beta chain is a study of cytomegalovirus exposure and HLA in healthy donors. Whole-study results and caveats: Another analysis was done later, and it associated roughly 15,000 TCR beta sequences with HLA alleles at 0.05 false discovery rate.

This CDR3 contains 13 residues. Trimming took 8 bases from V and 2 from J; bases not matched to a gene: 5. Germline V gives CDR1 SNHLY, CDR2 FYNNEI. PCR involved 60 Vbeta and 13 Jbeta primers. Data came from immunoSEQ multiplex PCR; TCRdb stores just in-frame clones and leaves some out. This sample contains roughly 50,000 clones. Notes on this clone: Its antigen is as yet unknown.

This clonotype was sampled from a female donor in good health and CMV-seronegative. The chain uses TRBV2 and TRBJ1-2; 7 bases are a match to TRBD1. Sequenced input: PBMCs. The CDR3 nucleotides are TGTGCCAGCTTGGGACAGTCGAACTATGGCTACACCTTC. It specifies CASLGQSNYGYTF.